The entry below gives a single T cell receptor beta chain sequence along with its context. Its antigen is not identified. These data belong to a study of cytomegalovirus exposure and HLA in healthy donors. Study observations and caveats: A further, later analysis showed that HLA-associated TCR beta chains (compared with equally common others) were more clonally expanded.

CDR3 length: 14 amino acids. Germline CDR1 reads PRHDT; CDR2 reads FYEKMQ (reference sequence). V dropped 1 base and J dropped 7 bases, with 11 bases sitting between them. The PCR used 60 Vbeta and 13 Jbeta primers. Method: immunoSEQ multiplex PCR; TCRdb's copy keeps in-frame clones and lacks some. The repertoire has 80,000 to 130,000 clones, roughly 88% of them found once; the top ten carry more than 1%. The chain couples TRBV13 to TRBJ2-1; D is perhaps TRBD2 (5 bases). The specimen was PBMCs. The receptor's source is a woman aged 18 to 35 in good health and CMV-seronegative. As DNA, the CDR3 is TGTGCCAGCAGCTTAGTATTCGGGGAGAATGAGCAGTTCTTC. Translation gives CASSLVFGENEQFF.